The text below deals with one TCR beta chain. Its matching antigen is unknown. TCRdb's table, derived via immunoSEQ multiplex PCR, lists solely in-frame clones and lacks some. The sample has roughly 15,000 clones; approximately 80% are singletons. The sample is drawn from a study of somatic mutations in cytotoxic T cells in rheumatoid arthritis. Study-level results: Nobody had found out which antigens the expanded CD8+ clones targeted.

V lost 2 bases, J lost 6 bases, and 6 bases lay in between. The germline CDR1 and CDR2 sequences are SGHNT and YYREEE (reference sequence). This CDR3 is 11 amino acids long. The sample consisted of CD8+ T cells sorted from blood. The sequence was collected from an adult with rheumatoid arthritis. J is TRBJ2-7 and V is TRBV5-4; D call uncertain. The CDR3 sequence is CASSLGLEQYF. DNA of the CDR3: TGTGCCAGCAGCTTAGGTCTCGAGCAGTACTTC.